Detailed here is one T cell receptor beta chain. Antigen: not known. This sample was taken from a study of cytomegalovirus exposure and HLA in healthy donors. Regarding the study as a whole: An analysis done earlier found most TCR beta V segments productive about 90% or about 30% of the time.

Trimming at V came to 2 bases and at J to 5 bases, leaving 7 bases not matched to a gene. This CDR3 spans 15 amino acids. Germline lookup yields CDR1 LNHDA and CDR2 SQIVND (reference sequence). 13 Jbeta primers and 60 Vbeta primers were used for the PCR. Measured with immunoSEQ multiplex PCR; TCRdb has only the in-frame clones, and not every one. The repertoire holds about 160,000 clones, with approximately 79% as singletons. Participants comprised healthy donors of bone marrow. Sequencing was carried out using PBMCs. The receptor's source is a man aged 40-50 years in good health and CMV-seropositive. The chain recombines TRBV19 with TRBJ2-7, with 9 positions matching TRBD1. The CDR3: CASSIRDRAGDEQYF. The CDR3 region has the DNA TGTGCCAGTAGTATAAGGGACAGGGCTGGAGACGAGCAGTACTTC.